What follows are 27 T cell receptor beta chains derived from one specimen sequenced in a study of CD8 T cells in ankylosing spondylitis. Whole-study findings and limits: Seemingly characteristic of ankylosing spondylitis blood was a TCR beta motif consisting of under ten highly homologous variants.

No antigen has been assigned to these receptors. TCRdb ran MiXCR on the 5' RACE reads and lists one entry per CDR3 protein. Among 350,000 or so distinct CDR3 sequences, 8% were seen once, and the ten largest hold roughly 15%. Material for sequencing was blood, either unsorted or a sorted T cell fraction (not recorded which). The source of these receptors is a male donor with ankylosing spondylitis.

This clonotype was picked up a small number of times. DNA of the CDR3: TGTGCCAGCAGCTTGAGGTACACAACGGAAGCTTTCTTT. This translates into CASSLRYTTEAFF. The gene calls are TRBV7-2 and TRBJ1-1; D not certain. The V end lost 3 bases, the J end lost 8 bases, and 13 bases lay between the germline ends. From germline, CDR1 is SGHTA and CDR2 FQGNSA. The CDR3 runs to 13 residues.

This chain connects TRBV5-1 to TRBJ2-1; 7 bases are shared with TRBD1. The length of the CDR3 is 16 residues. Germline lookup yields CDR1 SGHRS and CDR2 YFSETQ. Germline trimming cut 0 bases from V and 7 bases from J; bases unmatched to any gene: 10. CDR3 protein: CASSLVRDSLGNEQFF. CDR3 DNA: TGCGCCAGCAGCTTGGTTCGGGACAGCCTAGGGAATGAGCAGTTCTTC. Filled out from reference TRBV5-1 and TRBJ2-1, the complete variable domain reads KAGVTQTPRYLIKTRGQQVTLSCSPISGHRSVSWYQQTPGQGLQFLFEYFSETQRNKGNFPGRFSGRQFSNSRSEMNVSTLELGDSALYLCASSLVRDSLGNEQFFGPGTRLTVL.

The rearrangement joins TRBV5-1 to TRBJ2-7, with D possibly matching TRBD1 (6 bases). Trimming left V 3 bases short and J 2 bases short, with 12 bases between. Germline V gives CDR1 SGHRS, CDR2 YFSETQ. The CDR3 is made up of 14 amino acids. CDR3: CASSSTDRTYEQYF. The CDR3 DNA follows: TGCGCCAGCAGCTCAACGGACAGAACCTACGAGCAGTACTTC.

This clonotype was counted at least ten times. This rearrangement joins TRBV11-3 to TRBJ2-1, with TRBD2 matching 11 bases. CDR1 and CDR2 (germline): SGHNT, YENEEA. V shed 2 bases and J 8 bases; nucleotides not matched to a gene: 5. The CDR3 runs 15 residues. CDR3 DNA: TGTGCCAGCAGCTTATTTAGCGGGAGGGCCGATGAGCAGTTCTTC. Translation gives CASSLFSGRADEQFF.

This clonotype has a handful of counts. The CDR3 DNA follows: TGCGCCAGCAGGCCCGAACCGGGACAGTACACTGAAGCTTTCTTT. As protein: CASRPEPGQYTEAFF. The gene calls are TRBV5-1 and TRBJ1-1; 7 bases are shared with TRBD1. J lost 3 bases, V lost 5 bases, and 10 bases had no gene match. The CDR3 extends over 15 amino acids. Germline CDR1 is SGHRS and CDR2 is YFSETQ.

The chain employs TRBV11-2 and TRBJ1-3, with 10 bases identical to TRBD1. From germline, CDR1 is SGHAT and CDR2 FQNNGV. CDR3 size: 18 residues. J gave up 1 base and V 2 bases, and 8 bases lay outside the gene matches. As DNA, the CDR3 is TGTGCCAGCAGCTTATACCCCCGGGACAGGGGATCTGGAAACACCATATATTTT. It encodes CASSLYPRDRGSGNTIYF.

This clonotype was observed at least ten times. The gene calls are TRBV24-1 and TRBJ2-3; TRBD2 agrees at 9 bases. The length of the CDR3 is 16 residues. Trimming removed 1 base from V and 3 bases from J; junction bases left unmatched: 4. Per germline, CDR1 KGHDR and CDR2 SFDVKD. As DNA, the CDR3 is TGTGCCACCAGTGATTTCCGGCGGGAGGGTACAGATACGCAGTATTTT. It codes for CATSDFRREGTDTQYF.

As DNA, the CDR3 is TGCGCCAGCAGCTTGGCCGGGGCCTCTGGAAACACCATATATTTT. It translates to CASSLAGASGNTIYF. J is TRBJ1-3 and V is TRBV5-1; D may be TRBD1 (5 bases). Germline values: CDR1 SGHRS, CDR2 YFSETQ. V was cut by 0 bases and J by 0 bases, with 7 bases left in between. The length of the CDR3 is 15 residues.

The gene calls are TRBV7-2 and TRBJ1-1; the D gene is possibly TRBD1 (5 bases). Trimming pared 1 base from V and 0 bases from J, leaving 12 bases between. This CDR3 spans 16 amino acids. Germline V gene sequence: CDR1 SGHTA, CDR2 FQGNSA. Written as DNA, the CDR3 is TGTGCCAGCAGCTTAGAAAGTGGGGCCATGAACACTGAAGCTTTCTTT. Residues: CASSLESGAMNTEAFF.

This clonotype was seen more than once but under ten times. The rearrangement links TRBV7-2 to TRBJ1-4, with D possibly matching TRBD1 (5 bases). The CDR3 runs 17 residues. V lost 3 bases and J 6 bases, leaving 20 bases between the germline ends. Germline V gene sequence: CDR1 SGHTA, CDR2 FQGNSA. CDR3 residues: CASSFKSSFGGDEKLFF. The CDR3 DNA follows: TGTGCCAGCAGCTTCAAGAGTTCCTTCGGGGGGGATGAAAAACTGTTTTTT.

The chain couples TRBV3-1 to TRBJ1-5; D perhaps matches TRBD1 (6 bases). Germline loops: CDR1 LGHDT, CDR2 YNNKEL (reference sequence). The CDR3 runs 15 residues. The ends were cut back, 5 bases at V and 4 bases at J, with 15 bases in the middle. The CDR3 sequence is CASSKGGAENQPQHF. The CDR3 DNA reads TGTGCCAGCAGCAAGGGGGGGGCAGAAAATCAGCCCCAGCATTTT.

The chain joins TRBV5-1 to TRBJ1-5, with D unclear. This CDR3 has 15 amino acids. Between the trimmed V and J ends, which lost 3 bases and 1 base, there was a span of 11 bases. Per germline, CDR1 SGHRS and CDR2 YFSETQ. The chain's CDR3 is CASSSGKSSNQPQHF. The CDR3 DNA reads TGCGCCAGCAGCTCCGGAAAGTCAAGCAATCAGCCCCAGCATTTT.

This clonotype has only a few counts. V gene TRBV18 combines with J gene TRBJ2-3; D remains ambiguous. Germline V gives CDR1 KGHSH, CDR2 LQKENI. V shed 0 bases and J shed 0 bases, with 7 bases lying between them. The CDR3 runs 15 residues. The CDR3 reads CASSPPYTSTDTQYF. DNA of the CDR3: TGTGCCAGCTCACCACCGTATACTAGCACAGATACGCAGTATTTT.

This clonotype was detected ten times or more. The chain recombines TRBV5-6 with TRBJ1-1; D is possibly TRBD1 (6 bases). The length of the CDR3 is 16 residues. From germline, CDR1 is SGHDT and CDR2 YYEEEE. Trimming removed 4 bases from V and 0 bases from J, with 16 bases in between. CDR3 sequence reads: CASSLEGQRVNTEAFF. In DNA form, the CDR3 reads TGTGCCAGCAGCCTCGAAGGACAGAGAGTGAACACTGAAGCTTTCTTT.

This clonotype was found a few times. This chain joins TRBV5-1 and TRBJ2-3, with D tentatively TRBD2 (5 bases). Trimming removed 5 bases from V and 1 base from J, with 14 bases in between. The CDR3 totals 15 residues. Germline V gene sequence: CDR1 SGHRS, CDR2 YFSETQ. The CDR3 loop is CASRWSGTGTDTQYF. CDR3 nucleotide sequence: TGCGCCAGCAGGTGGAGCGGAACTGGCACAGATACGCAGTATTTT.

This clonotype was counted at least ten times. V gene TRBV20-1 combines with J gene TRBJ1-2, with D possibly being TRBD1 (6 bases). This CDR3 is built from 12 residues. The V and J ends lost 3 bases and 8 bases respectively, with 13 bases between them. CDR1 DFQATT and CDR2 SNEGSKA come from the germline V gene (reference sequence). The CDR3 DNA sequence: TGCAGTGCTAGTAGACAGGACGACGGCTACACCTTC. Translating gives CSASRQDDGYTF.

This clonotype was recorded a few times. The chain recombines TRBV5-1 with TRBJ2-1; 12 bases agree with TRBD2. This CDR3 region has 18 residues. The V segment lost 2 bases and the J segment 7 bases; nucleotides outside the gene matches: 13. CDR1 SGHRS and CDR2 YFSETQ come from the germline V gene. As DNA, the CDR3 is TGCGCCAGCAGCTTAATGACTAGCGGGAGAGGTTCAGGGAATGAGCAGTTCTTC. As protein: CASSLMTSGRGSGNEQFF. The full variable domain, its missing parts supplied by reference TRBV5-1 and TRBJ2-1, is KAGVTQTPRYLIKTRGQQVTLSCSPISGHRSVSWYQQTPGQGLQFLFEYFSETQRNKGNFPGRFSGRQFSNSRSEMNVSTLELGDSALYLCASSLMTSGRGSGNEQFFGPGTRLTVL.

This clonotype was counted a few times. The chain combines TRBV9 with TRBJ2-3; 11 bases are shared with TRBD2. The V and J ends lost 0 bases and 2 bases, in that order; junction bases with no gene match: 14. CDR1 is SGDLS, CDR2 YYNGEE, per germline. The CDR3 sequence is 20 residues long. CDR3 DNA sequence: TGTGCCAGCAGCGTAGAACCCCACTTTACTAGCGGGAGTCTCACAGATACGCAGTATTTT. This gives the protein CASSVEPHFTSGSLTDTQYF.

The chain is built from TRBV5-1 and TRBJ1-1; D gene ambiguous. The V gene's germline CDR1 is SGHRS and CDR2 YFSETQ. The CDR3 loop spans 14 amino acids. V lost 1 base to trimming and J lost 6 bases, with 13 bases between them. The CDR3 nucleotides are TGCGCCAGCAGCTTGTCTTTCGCGAAACCTGAAGCTTTCTTT. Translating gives CASSLSFAKPEAFF.

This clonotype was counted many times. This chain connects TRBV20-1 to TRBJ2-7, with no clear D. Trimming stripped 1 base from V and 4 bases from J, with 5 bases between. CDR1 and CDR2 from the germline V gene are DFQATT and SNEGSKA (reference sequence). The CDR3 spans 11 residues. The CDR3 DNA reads TGCAGTGCTAGAGGAAGATACGAGCAGTACTTC. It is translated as CSARGRYEQYF.

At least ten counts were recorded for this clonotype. The CDR3 is CASSGRLAGSTYEQYF. The DNA for the CDR3 is TGTGCCAGCAGCGGAAGACTAGCGGGATCCACCTACGAGCAGTACTTC. The genes are TRBV7-9 and TRBJ2-7; 11 nucleotides match TRBD2. CDR3 length equals 16 residues. Germline V CDR1 and CDR2: SEHNR, FQNEAQ (reference sequence). After removal of 5 bases from V and 2 bases from J, the junction contained 8 bases not matched to a gene.

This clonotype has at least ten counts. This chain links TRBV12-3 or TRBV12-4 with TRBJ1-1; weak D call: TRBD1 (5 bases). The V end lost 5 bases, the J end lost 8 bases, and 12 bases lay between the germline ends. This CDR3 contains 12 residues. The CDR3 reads CASSLGTDEAFF. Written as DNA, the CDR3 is TGTGCCAGCAGTCTCGGGACTGACGAAGCTTTCTTT.

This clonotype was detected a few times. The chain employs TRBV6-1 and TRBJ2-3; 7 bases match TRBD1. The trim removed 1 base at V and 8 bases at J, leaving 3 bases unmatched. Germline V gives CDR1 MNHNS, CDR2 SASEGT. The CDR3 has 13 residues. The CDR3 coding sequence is TGTGCCAGCAGTGAAGATAGGGACAGTACGCAGTATTTT. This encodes CASSEDRDSTQYF.

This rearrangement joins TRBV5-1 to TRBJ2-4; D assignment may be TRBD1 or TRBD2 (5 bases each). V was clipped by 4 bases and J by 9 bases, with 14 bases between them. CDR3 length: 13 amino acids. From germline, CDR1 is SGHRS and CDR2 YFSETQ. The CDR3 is CASSPGPELIQYF. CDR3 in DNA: TGCGCCAGCAGCCCGGGACCAGAACTCATTCAGTACTTC.

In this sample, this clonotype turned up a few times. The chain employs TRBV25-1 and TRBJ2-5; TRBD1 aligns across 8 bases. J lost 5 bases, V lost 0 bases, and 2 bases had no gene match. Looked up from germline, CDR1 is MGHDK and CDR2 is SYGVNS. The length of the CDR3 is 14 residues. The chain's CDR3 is CASSEYRGPETQYF. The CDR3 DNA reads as TGTGCCAGCAGTGAATACAGGGGGCCCGAGACCCAGTACTTC.

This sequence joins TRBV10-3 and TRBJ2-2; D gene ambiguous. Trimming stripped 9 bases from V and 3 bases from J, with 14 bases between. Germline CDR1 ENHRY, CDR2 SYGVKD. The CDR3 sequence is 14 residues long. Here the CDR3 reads CAINSLVDTGELFF. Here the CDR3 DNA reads TGTGCCATAAATTCCCTAGTTGACACCGGGGAGCTGTTTTTT.

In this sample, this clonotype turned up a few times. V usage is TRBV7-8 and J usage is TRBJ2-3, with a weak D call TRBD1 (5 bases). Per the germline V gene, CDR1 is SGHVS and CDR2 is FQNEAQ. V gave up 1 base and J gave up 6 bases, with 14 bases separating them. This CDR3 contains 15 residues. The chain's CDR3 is CASSLVVRPGDTQYF. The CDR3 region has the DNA TGTGCCAGCAGCTTAGTCGTCAGACCAGGGGATACGCAGTATTTT.